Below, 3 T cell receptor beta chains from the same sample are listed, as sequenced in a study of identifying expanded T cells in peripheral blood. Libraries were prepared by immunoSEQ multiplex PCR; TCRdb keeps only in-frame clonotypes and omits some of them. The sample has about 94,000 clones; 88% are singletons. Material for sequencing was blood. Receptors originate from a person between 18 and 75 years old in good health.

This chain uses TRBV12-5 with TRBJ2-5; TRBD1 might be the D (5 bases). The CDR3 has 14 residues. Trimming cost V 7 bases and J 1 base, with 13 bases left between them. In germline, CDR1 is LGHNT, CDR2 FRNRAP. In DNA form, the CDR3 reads TGTGCTAGTGATCAGGGCCTACTCCAAGAGACCCAGTACTTC. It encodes CASDQGLLQETQYF.

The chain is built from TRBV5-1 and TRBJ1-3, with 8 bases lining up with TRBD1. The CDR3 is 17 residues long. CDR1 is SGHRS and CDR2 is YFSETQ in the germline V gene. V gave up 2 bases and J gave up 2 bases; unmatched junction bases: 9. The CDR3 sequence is CASSFLGQGGPGNTIYF. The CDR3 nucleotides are TGCGCCAGCAGCTTTCTCGGACAGGGAGGTCCTGGAAACACCATATATTTT. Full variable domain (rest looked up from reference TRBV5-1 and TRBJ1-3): KAGVTQTPRYLIKTRGQQVTLSCSPISGHRSVSWYQQTPGQGLQFLFEYFSETQRNKGNFPGRFSGRQFSNSRSEMNVSTLELGDSALYLCASSFLGQGGPGNTIYFGEGSWLTVV.

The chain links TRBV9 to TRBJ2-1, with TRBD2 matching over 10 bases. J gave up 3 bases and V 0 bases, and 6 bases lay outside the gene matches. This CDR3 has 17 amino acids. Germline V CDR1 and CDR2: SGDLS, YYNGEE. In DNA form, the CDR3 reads TGTGCCAGCAGCGTAGTAGAGGCTAGCGGGAGCTACAATGAGCAGTTCTTC. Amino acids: CASSVVEASGSYNEQFF.